This T cell receptor beta chain stems from a study of graft-versus-host responses after intestinal transplantation. Notes on the study in general: The recipient marrow held GvH clones, and some of them showed up first in ileum or blood. Early post-transplant falls in HvG clones accompanied the peak levels of circulating GvH clones. Those patients showing graft-donor T cell macrochimerism displayed high graft-versus-host to host-versus-graft clonal ratios in allografts.

This clone was observed a few times. Its antigen is not known. Looked up from germline, CDR1 is SGHRS and CDR2 is YFSETQ. The CDR3 sequence is 14 residues long. V trimming: 4 bases; J trimming: 4 bases; junction bases outside the gene matches: 3. The data were produced by immunoSEQ multiplex PCR, yet TCRdb's version contains in-frame clones alone and is incomplete. This table holds fewer than 50,000 clones, 65% to 85% found once. V gene TRBV5-1 combines with J gene TRBJ2-5; 11 nucleotides align to TRBD2. Sequencing used unstimulated CD4+ T cells sorted from spleen or lymph node cells, obtained before transplant. The origin of this receptor is a human donor who was the organ donor for an intestinal transplant. The CDR3 nucleotides read TGCGCCAGCAGCCTTAGCGGGGGGGTAGAGACCCAGTACTTC. Translating it yields CASSLSGGVETQYF.